A single sample is the source of the 16 T cell receptor beta chains below, sequenced in a study of shared clonotypes between healthy human individuals (dated by TCRdb to 2019 to 2021). Libraries were prepared through the immunoSEQ multiplex PCR assay. Entries here come from immuneACCESS through TCRdb and include only in-frame sequences with V and J called. Some clones fail to appear in such tables; in the studies checked, an unresolved V gene covers under half of the shortfall, and the cause of the remainder is unknown. Counted in this sample were about 700,000 clones; roughly 70% of them appeared once. The top ten hold approximately 1.7% of the sample. Sequenced input: memory CD4+ T cells sorted from blood. The cell subset or site label on this specimen signifies: CD45RA-negative fraction. These receptors all stem from a woman aged 25-40 years in good health.

The gene calls are TRBV4-1 and TRBJ1-2; maybe TRBD1 (6 bases). The ends were cut back, 0 bases at V and 6 bases at J, with 14 bases in the middle. Germline CDR1 and CDR2: MGHRA and YSYEKL. The CDR3 sequence is 15 residues long. CDR3 amino acids: CASSQDNLRGDGYTF. The CDR3 nucleotides read TGCGCCAGCAGCCAAGATAATCTCAGGGGCGATGGCTACACCTTC.

The V gene is TRBV27, the J gene TRBJ2-7; tentatively, D is TRBD2 (6 bases). This CDR3 spans 12 amino acids. V was cut by 7 bases and J by 3 bases, with 10 bases left in between. Looked up from germline, CDR1 is MNHEY and CDR2 is SMNVEV (reference sequence). CDR3 sequence (DNA): TGTGCCAGCAATGGTAGCGGCTACGAGCAGTACTTC. This gives the protein CASNGSGYEQYF.

In the case of this clone: A far larger clone differs by one base, so this is likely a read error. The same CDR3 also results from other DNA sequences found in this sample. The rearrangement uses TRBV5-6 and TRBJ2-5; no firm D call. Germline loops: CDR1 SGHDT, CDR2 YYEEEE. V was clipped by 3 bases and J by 1 base, with 1 base between them. The CDR3 sequence is 11 residues long. CDR3: CASSSQETQYF. The CDR3 DNA reads as TGTGCCAGCAGCTCCCAAGAGACCCAGTACTTC.

The J gene is TRBJ2-7, the V gene TRBV5-1; D is possibly TRBD1 (6 bases). Looked up from germline, CDR1 is SGHRS and CDR2 is YFSETQ. The CDR3 is 14 residues long. V lost 4 bases and J lost 3, with 14 bases in between. The CDR3: CASSQTRGRYEQYF. The CDR3 bases are TGCGCCAGCAGCCAAACCAGGGGACGCTACGAGCAGTACTTC.

The gene calls are TRBV5-1 and TRBJ2-4, with D possibly matching TRBD1 (6 bases). Germline CDR1 is SGHRS and CDR2 is YFSETQ. This CDR3 spans 14 amino acids. Trimming pared 0 bases from V and 4 bases from J, leaving 8 bases between. The CDR3 coding sequence is TGCGCCAGCAGCTTGGATGGGACAAAAAACATTCAGTACTTC. It codes for CASSLDGTKNIQYF.

This clone was seen once. The chain carries TRBV28 and TRBJ1-3; 8 bases match TRBD1. The CDR3 is made up of 14 amino acids. V lost 7 bases to trimming and J lost 7 bases; unmatched junction nucleotides: 9. Germline V gene sequence: CDR1 MDHEN, CDR2 SYDVKM. The CDR3 loop reads CASTASTGVNTIYF. The CDR3 DNA reads TGTGCCAGCACCGCATCGACAGGGGTTAACACCATATATTTT.

The chain couples TRBV19 to TRBJ1-1, with D possibly TRBD1 on 5 matching bases. CDR3 size: 14 residues. Germline lookup yields CDR1 LNHDA and CDR2 SQIVND (reference sequence). Trimming cost V 5 bases and J 2 bases, with 12 bases left between them. CDR3 region: CASSEWDPNTEAFF. The CDR3 region has the DNA TGTGCCAGTAGTGAGTGGGACCCAAACACTGAAGCTTTCTTT.

This clone was detected ten times or more. Other nucleotide sequences in the sample specify the same CDR3. V usage is TRBV7-9 and J usage is TRBJ2-7; a possible D gene is TRBD2 (5 bases). The CDR3 covers 12 residues. Germline V CDR1 and CDR2: SEHNR, FQNEAQ (reference sequence). The V end was cut by 4 bases, the J end by 4 bases, with 8 bases between. Here the CDR3 DNA reads TGTGCCAGCAGCTCTACGGGGTACGAGCAGTACTTC. This gives the protein CASSSTGYEQYF.

The V call is TRBV12-1, the J call TRBJ2-5; the D call TRBD2 from the table was never checked on the DNA. TRBV12-1 is termed a pseudogene. There are 9 residues in the CDR3. The CDR3 loop is CASSKTQYF. The CDR3 bases are TGTGCCAGCAGTAAGACCCAGTACTTC.

CDR3 DNA sequence: TGTGCCTGGAGTGGAGGGGTGCCAGAGACCCAGTACTTC. Translation gives CAWSGGVPETQYF. V is TRBV30 and J is TRBJ2-5; either TRBD1 or TRBD2 may fit D (5 bases each). Germline V gene sequence: CDR1 GTSNPN, CDR2 SVGIG (reference sequence). The CDR3 is made up of 13 amino acids. Trimming cost V 1 base and J 4 bases, with 10 bases left between them.

The CDR3 DNA sequence: TGTGCCAGCAGCTTACAAGCGGCCCAAACCCCCTACAATGAGCAGTTCTTC. Translated: CASSLQAAQTPYNEQFF. This chain links TRBV7-9 with TRBJ2-1, with D tentatively TRBD2 (5 bases). V lost 2 bases, J lost 2 bases, and 16 bases lay in between. The CDR3 has 17 residues. Germline assignment: CDR1 SEHNR and CDR2 FQNEAQ (reference sequence).

The rearrangement joins TRBV11-2 to TRBJ2-1; maybe TRBD1 (5 bases). This CDR3 contains 17 residues. Germline CDR1 SGHAT, CDR2 FQNNGV. Trimming pared 6 bases from V and 3 bases from J, leaving 21 bases between. CDR3 region: CASRDWAGLTIYNEQFF. The CDR3 region has the DNA TGTGCCAGCAGGGATTGGGCAGGGCTAACGATCTACAATGAGCAGTTCTTC. Variable domain in full (rest from reference TRBV11-2 and TRBJ2-1): EAGVAQSPRYKIIEKRQSVAFWCNPISGHATLYWYQQILGQGPKLLIQFQNNGVVDDSQLPKDRFSAERLKGVDSTLKIQPAKLEDSAVYLCASRDWAGLTIYNEQFFGPGTRLTVL.

The chain carries TRBV7-6 and TRBJ1-1, with 8 bases lining up with TRBD1. Germline CDR1 reads SGHVS; CDR2 reads FNYEAQ. V was clipped by 6 bases and J by 4 bases; unmatched bases: 10. The CDR3 has 15 residues. The CDR3 nucleotides are TGTGCCAGCAGTTTACAGGGGGAGATTGGCACTGAAGCTTTCTTT. It specifies CASSLQGEIGTEAFF.

This rearrangement joins TRBV10-3 to TRBJ1-1, with a possible D match to TRBD1 (6 bases). CDR3 size: 13 residues. The ends were cut back, 4 bases at V and 5 bases at J, with 11 bases in the middle. Germline loops: CDR1 ENHRY, CDR2 SYGVKD. The CDR3 loop reads CAISGQEDTEAFF. The CDR3 DNA follows: TGTGCCATCAGTGGACAGGAAGATACTGAAGCTTTCTTT.

V gene TRBV19 combines with J gene TRBJ1-4, with D unclear. From germline, CDR1 is LNHDA and CDR2 SQIVND (reference sequence). The CDR3 contains 14 residues. Trimming removed 2 bases at V and 2 bases at J, with 6 bases between. DNA for the CDR3: TGTGCCAGTAGTATACCGGGGACTAATGAAAAACTGTTTTTT. This gives the protein CASSIPGTNEKLFF.

This CDR3 reads CASSQLAGIYNEQFF. For the CDR3, the DNA is TGTGCCAGCAGCCAACTAGCGGGAATCTACAATGAGCAGTTCTTC. V and J are TRBV7-9 and TRBJ2-1; 10 nucleotides align to TRBD2. Germline V lookup: CDR1 SEHNR, CDR2 FQNEAQ (reference sequence). The CDR3 has 15 amino acids. The V segment lost 5 bases and the J segment 3 bases; nucleotides outside the gene matches: 4.